This TCR beta chain was identified in a study of lymphopenia after photon versus proton radiotherapy (dated by TCRdb to about 2019). For context, the study as a whole: The immunological effects of photon versus proton radiation therapy were compared in patients with gastrointestinal tumors who developed high-grade lymphopenia. The cohort included roughly 20 patients with gastrointestinal tumors who developed lymphopenia after receiving either photon or proton therapy. The study was designed to characterize how the impact on the immune system differs between the two radiation modalities.

Comments on this clone: No cognate antigen has been identified for it. No base quality information exists; no much larger clone differs at one position.

The germline V gene encodes CDR1 SGDLS and CDR2 YYNGEE. The CDR3 sequence holds 16 residues, the cysteine and phenylalanine included. The CDR3 DNA has 48 bases and is translated from base 1. V is pruned by 4 bases and J by 3 bases, leaving 7 bases of the junction without a gene match. Receptor amplification or capture employed the immunoSEQ multiplex PCR assay. Deep sequencing of rearranged TCR beta loci, alongside multiparametric flow cytometry, was used to profile T cell repertoires. TCRdb carries this immuneACCESS record with in-frame sequences only. Its versions omit some clonotypes, under half of them owing to an unresolved V gene in the studies checked, with the rest unexplained. Across this sample there are about 40,000 clones, with about 82% seen only once. The ten largest clones capture approximately 10% of the sample. Study-level results and caveats: Relative stability during treatment was observed in proton-treated patients, whereas loss of naive T cells and TCR diversity and gain of effector/memory populations were observed in photon-treated patients. Among patients across the cohort who died, overall survival time showed an inverse correlation with a larger post-nadir drop in TCR diversity. The survival association was examined only in patients who died, and the authors described better survival with proton therapy as a possibility, not as a demonstrated result. Once the lymphocyte count had reached its nadir, the repertoires of photon-treated patients showed oligoclonal expansion, particularly of CD8+ Temra cells, and this expansion drove the decline in diversity.

The V gene is TRBV9 and the J gene is TRBJ2-2; 9 central nucleotides agree with TRBD2. This TCR derives from a woman aged 70-85 years with pancreatic cancer. Some clones in this sample may be carry-over from other donors' samples. This specimen was peripheral blood, taken from a patient treated with proton-based radiotherapy. The nucleotides read TGTGCCAGCAGCCCCCTCGAGCGGGAGGACACCGGGGAGCTGTTTTTT. Its protein product is CASSPLEREDTGELFF. Reference TRBV9 and TRBJ2-2 proteins supply the regions before and after the CDR3; the full variable domain is: DSGVTQTPKHLITATGQRVTLRCSPRSGDLSVYWYQQSLDQGLQFLIQYYNGEERAKGNILERFSAQQFPDLHSELNLSSLELGDSALYFCASSPLEREDTGELFFGEGSRLTVL.